The 17 T cell receptor beta chains listed next were all sequenced from one sample in a study of cytomegalovirus exposure and HLA in healthy donors. Both 60 Vbeta primers and 13 Jbeta primers went into the PCR. Generated by immunoSEQ multiplex PCR, the TCRdb table keeps only in-frame clones and is missing some. Found here are about 180,000 clones, 80% of them singletons; the top ten hold 5.7%. Sequences were obtained from PBMCs. All receptors come from a man aged 35 to 55 in good health and CMV-seronegative.

This clone was counted a few times. V is TRBV4-1 and J is TRBJ2-1; no definite D call. Germline loops: CDR1 MGHRA, CDR2 YSYEKL. Trimming removed 3 bases at V and 3 bases at J, with 3 bases between. The CDR3 runs to 12 residues. The CDR3 DNA reads as TGCGCCAGCAGCCATCACTACAATGAGCAGTTCTTC. Translating it yields CASSHHYNEQFF.

V usage is TRBV19 and J usage is TRBJ2-2; 7 nucleotides align to TRBD2. Germline-derived CDR1 and CDR2 are LNHDA and SQIVND (reference sequence). This CDR3 has 15 amino acids. Trimming cost V 3 bases and J 1 base; bases outside gene matches: 2. CDR3 DNA: TGTGCCAGTAGTATGCAGCGGGAGAACACCGGGGAGCTGTTTTTT. Its protein is CASSMQRENTGELFF.

This sequence joins TRBV7-2 and TRBJ1-6; a possible D gene is TRBD1 (5 bases). Trimming left V 5 bases short and J 0 bases short, with 11 bases between. The CDR3 has 16 residues. Germline V gene sequence: CDR1 SGHTA, CDR2 FQGNSA. CDR3 sequence (DNA): TGTGCCAGCAGCCCCCGACAGAGCTCCTATAATTCACCCCTCCACTTT. Amino acids: CASSPRQSSYNSPLHF.

The chain recombines TRBV9 with TRBJ1-6; D call uncertain. Trimming pared 0 bases from V and 7 bases from J, leaving 8 bases between. Per the germline V gene, CDR1 is SGDLS and CDR2 is YYNGEE. CDR3 length: 14 amino acids. As DNA, the CDR3 is TGTGCCAGCAGCGTAGAAGGAGGGAATTCACCCCTCCACTTT. Translating it yields CASSVEGGNSPLHF.

The genes are TRBV7-9 and TRBJ2-1; tentative D call: TRBD2 (5 bases). V was clipped by 4 bases and J by 6 bases, with 13 bases between them. The length of the CDR3 is 14 residues. Germline lookup yields CDR1 SEHNR and CDR2 FQNEAQ (reference sequence). CDR3 loop: CASSSTSYLNEQFF. CDR3 coding DNA: TGTGCCAGCAGCTCAACTAGTTATCTCAATGAGCAGTTCTTC.

The chain couples TRBV28 to TRBJ1-1; maybe TRBD1 (5 bases). Germline CDR1 reads MDHEN; CDR2 reads SYDVKM. The V and J ends lost 6 bases and 3 bases respectively, with 14 bases between them. This CDR3 is built from 14 residues. The DNA of the CDR3 is TGTGCCAGCAGGTCGGGGGGGAGCGACACTGAAGCTTTCTTT. Its translation is CASRSGGSDTEAFF.

This clone was detected once. CDR3 coding DNA: TGTGCCAGCAGCTTAGGTCGCAGGGGGTGGAATGAGCAGTTCTTC. Translating gives CASSLGRRGWNEQFF. The rearrangement joins TRBV7-2 to TRBJ2-1, with TRBD1 identical over 7 bases. This CDR3 region has 15 residues. The ends lost 1 base at V and 7 bases at J; junction bases unmatched: 7. Looked up from germline, CDR1 is SGHTA and CDR2 is FQGNSA.

This clone is a singleton in its sample. The DNA for the CDR3 is TGTGCCAGCAGCTCGCGCCAGGGATCCTCCTATAATTCACCCCTCCACTTT. Its protein product is CASSSRQGSSYNSPLHF. The chain combines TRBV7-2 with TRBJ1-6; D may be TRBD1 (5 bases). Per germline, CDR1 SGHTA and CDR2 FQGNSA. V dropped 4 bases and J dropped 0 bases, with 13 bases sitting between them. The CDR3 consists of 17 residues.

The gene calls are TRBV11-2 and TRBJ2-1; possible D gene TRBD2, 6 bases. The CDR3 totals 12 residues. In germline, CDR1 is SGHAT, CDR2 FQNNGV. V lost 5 bases, J lost 9 bases, and 11 bases lay in between. For the CDR3, the DNA is TGTGCCAGCAGCGAACTAGCACCTGAGCAGTTCTTC. It translates to CASSELAPEQFF. The full variable domain, rest sourced from reference TRBV11-2 and TRBJ2-1, is EAGVAQSPRYKIIEKRQSVAFWCNPISGHATLYWYQQILGQGPKLLIQFQNNGVVDDSQLPKDRFSAERLKGVDSTLKIQPAKLEDSAVYLCASSELAPEQFFGPGTRLTVL.

The chain has TRBV7-9 and TRBJ2-7; TRBD2 might be the D (5 bases). Per the germline V gene, CDR1 is SEHNR and CDR2 is FQNEAQ (reference sequence). This CDR3 spans 13 amino acids. Deletions cut 4 bases from V and 7 bases from J, with 14 bases between. The CDR3 loop is CASSSIDRGEQYF. In nucleotides, the CDR3 is TGTGCCAGCAGCTCAATCGACCGAGGGGAGCAGTACTTC.

This chain uses TRBV29-1 with TRBJ2-1, with 9 bases fitting TRBD1. The ends lost 0 bases at V and 3 bases at J; junction bases unmatched: 3. This CDR3 is 15 amino acids long. Germline loops: CDR1 SQVTM, CDR2 ANQGSEA. CDR3 in amino acids: CSVEDETGGYNEQFF. CDR3 DNA: TGCAGCGTTGAAGATGAGACAGGGGGCTACAATGAGCAGTTCTTC.

This clone was picked up a small number of times. The J gene is TRBJ2-7, the V gene TRBV29-1, with TRBD2 matching over 14 bases. The junction had 4 bases not matched to a gene; V was cut back by 7 bases and J by 5 bases. The germline gives CDR1 SQVTM, CDR2 ANQGSEA. CDR3 length: 13 amino acids. The CDR3: CSGGTSGSHEQYF. CDR3 bases: TGCAGCGGCGGGACTAGCGGGAGCCACGAGCAGTACTTC.

The gene calls are TRBV2 and TRBJ1-1, with 7 bases lining up with TRBD1. Germline lookup yields CDR1 SNHLY and CDR2 FYNNEI. Unmatched junction bases numbered 11, after V lost 7 bases and J lost 9 bases. The CDR3 has 13 residues. CDR3 amino acids: CASMGQSRAKAFF. CDR3 bases: TGTGCCAGCATGGGACAGTCCCGGGCCAAAGCTTTCTTT.

The chain combines TRBV19 with TRBJ1-4; no definite D call. CDR1 is LNHDA and CDR2 is SQIVND in the germline V gene (reference sequence). The CDR3 has 14 residues. V gave up 7 bases and J gave up 0 bases, with 9 bases separating them. The CDR3 DNA follows: TGTGCCAGTATGACACAATCAACTAATGAAAAACTGTTTTTT. It specifies CASMTQSTNEKLFF. Looking up the rest from reference TRBV19 and TRBJ1-4 gives the full variable domain: DGGITQSPKYLFRKEGQNVTLSCEQNLNHDAMYWYRQDPGQGLRLIYYSQIVNDFQKGDIAEGYSVSREKKESFPLTVTSAQKNPTAFYLCASMTQSTNEKLFFGSGTQLSVL.

This chain links TRBV7-8 with TRBJ2-5, with 7 bases fitting TRBD1. Germline lookup yields CDR1 SGHVS and CDR2 FQNEAQ. The ends lost 1 base at V and 11 bases at J; junction bases unmatched: 7. The CDR3 is 13 residues long. The CDR3 DNA is TGTGCCAGCAGCTTAGAAGGGGGCAGGGAGCAGTACTTC. It specifies CASSLEGGREQYF.

The chain has TRBV6-5 and TRBJ2-5; TRBD1 matches at 8 bases. Germline loops: CDR1 MNHEY, CDR2 SVGAGI. V shed 4 bases, J shed 5 bases, and the junction held 6 bases outside the gene matches. The CDR3 spans 14 residues. The DNA for the CDR3 is TGTGCCAGCAGTTTATCAGGGGGCTGGGAGACCCAGTACTTC. This translates into CASSLSGGWETQYF.

The rearrangement joins TRBV5-6 to TRBJ1-2; possibly TRBD1 for D (6 bases). V lost 0 bases and J 7 bases, leaving 10 bases between the germline ends. CDR1 is SGHDT, CDR2 YYEEEE, per germline. CDR3 length: 13 residues. CDR3 in DNA: TGTGCCAGCAGCTTGGCAGGGGCTCGTGGCTACACCTTC. It translates to CASSLAGARGYTF.